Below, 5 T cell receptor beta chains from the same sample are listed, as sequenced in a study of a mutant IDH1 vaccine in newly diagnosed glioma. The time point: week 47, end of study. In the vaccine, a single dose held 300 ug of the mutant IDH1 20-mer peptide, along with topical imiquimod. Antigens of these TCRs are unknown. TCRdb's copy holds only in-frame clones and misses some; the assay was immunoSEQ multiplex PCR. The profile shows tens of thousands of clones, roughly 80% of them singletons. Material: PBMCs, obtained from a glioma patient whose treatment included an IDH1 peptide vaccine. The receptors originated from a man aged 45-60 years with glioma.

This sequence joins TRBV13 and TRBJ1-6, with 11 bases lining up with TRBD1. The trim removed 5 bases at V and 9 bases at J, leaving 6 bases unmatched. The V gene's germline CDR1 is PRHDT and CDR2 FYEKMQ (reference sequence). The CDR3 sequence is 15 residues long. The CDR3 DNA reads TGTGCCAGCAGCCCCAGGACAGGGGGCGGTTCACCCCTCCACTTT. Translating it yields CASSPRTGGGSPLHF.

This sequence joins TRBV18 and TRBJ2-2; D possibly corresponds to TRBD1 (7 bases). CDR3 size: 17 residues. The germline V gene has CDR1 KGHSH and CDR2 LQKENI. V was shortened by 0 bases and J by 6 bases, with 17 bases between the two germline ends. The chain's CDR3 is CASSPPSAGGSSGELFF. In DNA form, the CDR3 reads TGTGCCAGCTCACCACCGTCAGCAGGGGGGTCGTCCGGGGAGCTGTTTTTT.

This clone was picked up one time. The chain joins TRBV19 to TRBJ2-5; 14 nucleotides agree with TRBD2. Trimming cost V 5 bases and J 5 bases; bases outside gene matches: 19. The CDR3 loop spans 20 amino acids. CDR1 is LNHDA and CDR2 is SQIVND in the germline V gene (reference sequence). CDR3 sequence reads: CASSSLIAGTSGGSRETQYF. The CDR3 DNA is TGTGCCAGTAGTTCGCTGATAGCCGGGACTAGCGGGGGCTCCAGGGAGACCCAGTACTTC.

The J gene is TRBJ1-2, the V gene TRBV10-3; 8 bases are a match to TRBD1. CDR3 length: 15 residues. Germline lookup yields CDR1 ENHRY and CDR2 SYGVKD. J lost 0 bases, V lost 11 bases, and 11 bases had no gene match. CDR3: CAVRDRTSSNYGYTF. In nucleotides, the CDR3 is TGTGCCGTCCGGGACAGGACCTCCTCTAACTATGGCTACACCTTC.

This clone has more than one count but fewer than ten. CDR3 sequence reads: CAWSVPDLTLHF. The CDR3 nucleotides are TGTGCCTGGAGTGTCCCAGACCTCACCCTCCACTTT. The chain has TRBV30 and TRBJ1-6; D is ambiguous. This CDR3 region has 12 residues. Germline CDR1 is GTSNPN and CDR2 is SVGIG (reference sequence). V shed 0 bases and J shed 14 bases, with 11 bases lying between them.